The clone carrying this TCR beta chain has just one count. The data derive from a study of PD-1 and CTLA-4 blockade in melanoma. Assay used: immunoSEQ multiplex PCR; TCRdb lists only in-frame clones, some missing. The repertoire consists of 25,000 to 35,000 clones, with approximately 90% occurring once and the leading ten covering roughly 9%. The receptor was isolated from a human donor with melanoma. Sequences were derived from CD8+ T cells from peripheral blood, sampled from a patient given anti-PD-1 treatment.

This CDR3 is CASSPGQGLNQPQHF. The CDR3, as DNA: TGTGCCAGCAGCCCCGGACAGGGGCTTAACCAGCCCCAGCATTTT. The chain couples TRBV7-6 to TRBJ1-5; 9 positions agree with TRBD1. Germline V gives CDR1 SGHVS, CDR2 FNYEAQ. Trimming at V came to 5 bases and at J to 7 bases, leaving 9 bases not matched to a gene. CDR3 length equals 15 residues.